A single sample gave rise to the 6 T cell receptor beta chains below, sequenced in a study of prognosis after radiotherapy for stage I lung cancer. Using two-round multiplex PCR, the authors amplified TCR beta CDR3 from genomic DNA. Primers specific to each TRBV and TRBJ gene were used in first-round PCR. TCRdb itself ran the multiplex PCR reads through MiXCR, one entry per CDR3 protein. The sample records about 22,000 distinct CDR3 sequences, around two fifths being singletons. This specimen consisted of PBMCs, obtained before or after stereotactic body radiation therapy (not recorded which). Source of these receptors: a donor at least 50 years old with non-small cell lung cancer.

The chain employs TRBV12-3 or TRBV12-4 and TRBJ2-3, with D perhaps TRBD1 (6 bases). This CDR3 is 15 amino acids long. Deletions cut 8 bases from V and 5 bases from J, with 20 bases between. CDR3 region: CASGRTGCREDTQYF. The CDR3 region has the DNA TGTGCCAGCGGCCGAACAGGGTGTAGGGAAGATACGCAGTATTTT.

This clonotype is medium-sized within its sample. The chain carries TRBV28 and TRBJ2-7; 9 bases match TRBD2. Germline V CDR1 and CDR2: MDHEN, SYDVKM. Trimming cost V 5 bases and J 1 base; bases outside gene matches: 9. The CDR3 is made up of 16 amino acids. CDR3 loop: CASSLGGAGGSYEQYF. In DNA form, the CDR3 reads TGTGCCAGCAGTCTGGGGGGAGCGGGGGGATCCTACGAGCAGTACTTC.

As concerns this clonotype: This likely came from a read error, as a far larger clone is one base away. The chain uses TRBV7-9 and TRBJ1-2; possible D gene TRBD1, 5 bases. Germline lookup yields CDR1 SEHNR and CDR2 FQNEAQ (reference sequence). The CDR3 runs to 16 residues. Trimming left V 0 bases short and J 3 bases short, with 14 bases between. The CDR3 region has the DNA TGTGCCAGCAGCTTAGCTGGGGCGAGAGCGGACTATGGCTACACCTTC. Translated: CASSLAGARADYGYTF.

This clonotype was seen many times. The chain carries TRBV7-8 and TRBJ2-1; D gene unclear. Germline loops: CDR1 SGHVS, CDR2 FQNEAQ. With 2 bases removed from V and 0 bases from J, the gap between germline ends came to 11 bases. The CDR3 contains 16 residues. CDR3 DNA: TGTGCCAGCAGCTTAAGAGCTTCAAGCTCCTACAATGAGCAGTTCTTC. Its protein product is CASSLRASSSYNEQFF.

V and J are TRBV7-6 and TRBJ2-7; D possibly corresponds to TRBD2 (6 bases). CDR3 length: 15 amino acids. Trimming removed 1 base at V and 6 bases at J, with 16 bases between. Looked up from germline, CDR1 is SGHVS and CDR2 is FNYEAQ. The CDR3 nucleotides read TGTGCCAGCAGCTTAGGATACGGGGGTGGGGCCGAGCAGTACTTC. As protein: CASSLGYGGGAEQYF.

Points on this clonotype: With a far larger clone one base away, a read error is the likely cause. This chain links TRBV6-2 or TRBV6-3 with TRBJ1-1, with a tentative D call TRBD1 (5 bases). Germline CDR1 MNHEY, CDR2 SVGEGT. V shed 5 bases and J shed 4 bases, with 11 bases lying between them. The CDR3 runs 13 residues. In nucleotides, the CDR3 is TGTGCCAGCAGTGACAAGAGGGGCACTGAAGCTTTCTTT. Protein product: CASSDKRGTEAFF.